The TCR beta chain described here comes from a study of glioma-infiltrating T cells after dendritic cell vaccination listed by TCRdb under 2016. The study in broad terms: The cohort comprised roughly 15 glioblastoma patients from Phase I and II dendritic cell vaccination trials, 9 newly diagnosed and 6 with recurrent disease. Tumor-infiltrating lymphocyte content was quantified and tumor and blood repertoires were compared in dendritic cell-vaccinated glioblastoma patients by deep sequencing of TCR beta CDR3 regions. Autologous tumor lysate-pulsed dendritic cell vaccination was administered to the patients between about 2003 and 2013. Patients received three intradermal dendritic cell vaccine injections at biweekly intervals in the arm below the axilla. The vaccine consisted of monocyte-derived dendritic cells cultured less than eight days with IL-4 and GM-CSF, then pulsed overnight with autologous tumor lysate. Survival after dendritic cell vaccination was correlated with TCR sequencing metrics, such as TIL content and the overlap between tumor and blood repertoires. Beyond this particular receptor, the publication reports: Longer time to progression and overall survival after dendritic cell vaccination were predicted by higher estimated pretreatment TIL content. No direct relationship between TCR clonality and survival was found, suggesting that a diverse polyclonal response may matter. The three-group TCR overlap response model was described as speculative and requiring prospective validation. The cohort was small and heterogeneous, few patients had complete blood and tumor sets, and even fewer had initial-recurrent tumor pairs.

Selection of patients required sufficient residual fresh-frozen tumor tissue and over two years of available survival data. None of the glioblastoma patients carried an isocitrate dehydrogenase mutation, although molecular status otherwise varied. PBMC were collected before vaccination, two weeks after the third vaccination, and at tumor progression if progression occurred. The Qiagen DNeasy Blood extraction Kit was used to extract genomic DNA. Notes on this clone: Its target antigen remains unknown. Per-base quality was not reported, and no clone a single base away is much larger than it.

TCRB CDR3 regions were amplified from around 2.1 ug genomic DNA, or all available DNA if less, using the immunoSEQ assay. For multiplex PCR, 60 forward primers for TCR V beta segments and 13 reverse primers for J beta segments were used. Synthetic control templates were spiked into each sample at limiting dilution to estimate reads per starting template. Sequencing produced 87 bp reads on the Illumina HiSeq System. The study's processing was this. PCR and sequencing errors were removed by merging closely related sequences with a nearest neighbor algorithm. TCR overlap was defined as the percentage of unique tumor TCR beta sequences that were also found in the peripheral blood of the same patient. TCRdb re-hosts the immuneACCESS table, in-frame sequences only. Its copies lack some clones; in the studies checked, an unresolved V gene accounts for under half of them, and the cause for the rest is not known. That table furnishes V, J and clone size, whereas the DNA furnished D and trimming. This sample gives around 72,000 clones in total; approximately 80% of them show up just once. Roughly 7.9% of the sample is held by the ten biggest clonotypes.

In the germline V gene (reference sequence), CDR1 corresponds to SGHKS and CDR2 to YYEKEE. The junction carries 22 bases between V and J, which are trimmed by 4 bases and 12 bases respectively. The CDR3, cysteine through phenylalanine, is 14 amino acids long. The only DNA kept is the CDR3, 42 bases in frame from the first base. The sequence links TRBV5-5 to TRBJ1-2; D gene: possibly TRBD1, on 5 matching bases. Sequencing was performed on blood, taken before dendritic cell vaccination. The source is a human donor with glioblastoma. The bases are TGTGCCAGCAGCCCCATCCAGGGAAAAAATGGGCACACCTTC. Translation gives CASSPIQGKNGHTF.